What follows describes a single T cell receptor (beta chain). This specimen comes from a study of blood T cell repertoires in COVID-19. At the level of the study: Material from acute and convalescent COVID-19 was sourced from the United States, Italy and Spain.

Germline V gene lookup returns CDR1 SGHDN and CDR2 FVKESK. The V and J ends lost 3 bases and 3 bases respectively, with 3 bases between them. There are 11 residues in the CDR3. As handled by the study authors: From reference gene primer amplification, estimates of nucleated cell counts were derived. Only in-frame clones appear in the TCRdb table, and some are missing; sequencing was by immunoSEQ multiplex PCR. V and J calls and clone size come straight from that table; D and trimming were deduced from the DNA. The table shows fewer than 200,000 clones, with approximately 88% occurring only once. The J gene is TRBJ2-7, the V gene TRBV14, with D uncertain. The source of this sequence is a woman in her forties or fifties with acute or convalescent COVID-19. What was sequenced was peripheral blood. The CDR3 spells CASSQYYEQYF. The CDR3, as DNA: TGTGCCAGCAGCCAGTACTACGAGCAGTACTTC.